This is a list of T cell receptor beta chains from one sample in a study of cytomegalovirus exposure and HLA in healthy donors. Repertoires were generated with immunoSEQ multiplex PCR, while TCRdb's copy carries only in-frame clones and drops some. The table lists 250,000 to 400,000 clones, 87% of them singletons. Sequenced input: PBMCs. The receptors stem from a woman younger than 45 in good health and CMV-seropositive. CDR3s include the opening cysteine and the closing phenylalanine or tryptophan. D genes are given only for firm matches. Part of the rows lack a size; the others show once, few, many or a class for expanded clones.

V gene,clone size,D gene,J gene,CDR3 DNA,CDR3 protein
TRBV27,-,-,TRBJ2-7,TGTGCCAGCAGTTTAGGATACGAGCAGTACTTC,CASSLGYEQYF
TRBV28,-,-,TRBJ2-1,TGTGCCAGCAGTTTTCGCAATGAGCAGTTCTTC,CASSFRNEQFF
TRBV15,-,TRBD1,TRBJ2-7,TGTGCCACCAGCTCCCCCGGACAGGGTCGTCCCGAGCAGTACTTC,CATSSPGQGRPEQYF
TRBV14,-,TRBD2,TRBJ2-2,TGTGCCAGCAGCCTAGCGGGGGGGCCGAACGGGGAGCTGTTTTTT,CASSLAGGPNGELFF
TRBV7-9,-,-,TRBJ2-5,TGTGCCAGCAGCCCGGCAACCCTCGGGGAGACCCAGTACTTC,CASSPATLGETQYF
TRBV6-5,-,TRBD2,TRBJ2-1,TGTGCCAGCAGTTACCCTCTAGCGGGAGCCTACAATGAGCAGTTCTTC,CASSYPLAGAYNEQFF
TRBV6-5,-,TRBD2,TRBJ2-7,TGTGCCAGCAGTTACAACGGACTAGCGGGCTCCTACGAGCAGTACTTC,CASSYNGLAGSYEQYF
TRBV5-6,-,-,TRBJ2-7,TGTGCCAGCAGCATGACGGGACTGAGCTCCTTTGAGCAGTACTTC,CASSMTGLSSFEQYF
TRBV6-1,-,-,TRBJ1-5,TGTGCCAGCAGTGAAGCGAGGGAATGGGGGAATCAGCCCCAGCATTTT,CASSEAREWGNQPQHF
TRBV28,-,-,TRBJ1-1,TGTGCCAGCAGTGGTCAGGGTTACACTGAAGCTTTCTTT,CASSGQGYTEAFF
TRBV18,-,-,TRBJ1-2,TGTGCCAGCTCACCACTGACAGCCACTTTCTATGGCTACACCTTC,CASSPLTATFYGYTF
TRBV6-4,-,-,TRBJ2-7,TGTGCCAGCAGTGAGGGGCCCTCCTACGAGCAGTACTTC,CASSEGPSYEQYF
TRBV30,once,-,TRBJ2-2,TGTGCCTGGCTGGGGAACACCGGGGAGCTGTTTTTT,CAWLGNTGELFF
TRBV30,-,TRBD2,TRBJ2-3,TGTGCCTGGGTGCCTGGCGGGAGGCCTCATACGCAGTATTTT,CAWVPGGRPHTQYF
TRBV4-3,-,TRBD1,TRBJ2-2,TGCGCCAGCAGCCAAGATTTTGGGACAGGGCTATACACCGGGGAGCTGTTTTTT,CASSQDFGTGLYTGELFF
TRBV27,-,TRBD1,TRBJ2-5,TGTGCCAGCAGTCCCGGGACAGGGGGGGAGACCCAGTACTTC,CASSPGTGGETQYF
TRBV5-6,-,-,TRBJ1-1,TGTGCCAGCAGTAGGGTGGGGACTGAAGCTTTCTTT,CASSRVGTEAFF
TRBV4-1,-,TRBD2,TRBJ2-1,TGCGCCAGCAGCCAAGACCCAAGGACTAGCGGGAGTGTCTACAATGAGCAGTTCTTC,CASSQDPRTSGSVYNEQFF
TRBV27,-,TRBD1,TRBJ1-4,TGTGCCAGCAGTATCGGGACAGGGAGATACGAAAATGAAAAACTGTTTTTT,CASSIGTGRYENEKLFF
TRBV28,-,-,TRBJ1-5,TGTGCCAGCAGTCCCGGGCGTGAGCCCCAGCATTTT,CASSPGREPQHF
TRBV27,-,TRBD2,TRBJ2-3,TGTGCCAGCAGTTCAGGACTAGAAATGAGCACAGATACGCAGTATTTT,CASSSGLEMSTDTQYF
TRBV11-2,few,-,TRBJ2-7,TGTGCCAGCACTGACGCAGCCGGGAGATTCTACGAGCAGTACTTC,CASTDAAGRFYEQYF